This TCR beta chain was captured in a study of T-cell memory formation after mild COVID-19. Overall study context: TCR clusters were mostly donor specific.

The CDR3 is 14 residues long. Germline assignment: CDR1 SGHTA and CDR2 FQGTGA. The trim removed 5 bases at V and 3 bases at J, leaving 4 bases unmatched. TCRdb re-called the 5' RACE reads with MiXCR, one entry per CDR3 protein. The data contain 400,000 or so distinct CDR3 sequences, roughly 21% of them singletons. V gene TRBV7-3 combines with J gene TRBJ2-1, with 7 nucleotides matching TRBD2. The source is an adult woman who had mild COVID-19 (a few samples of this study predate the infection). Cell type and time point are not known. Source material: PBMCs or a T cell subset sorted from them (not recorded which). The CDR3 sequence: CASSRTRDYNEQFF. Here the CDR3 DNA reads TGTGCCAGCAGCAGGACTAGGGACTACAATGAGCAGTTCTTC. The variable domain in full, completed from reference TRBV7-3 and TRBJ2-1, reads GAGVSQTPSNKVTEKGKYVELRCDPISGHTALYWYRQSLGQGPEFLIYFQGTGAADDSGLPNDRFFAVRPEGSVSTLKIQRTERGDSAVYLCASSRTRDYNEQFFGPGTRLTVL.